What follows is one T cell receptor beta chain and its context. V lost 4 bases and J 3 bases, leaving 4 bases between the germline ends. Germline CDR1 reads SGDLS; CDR2 reads YYNGEE. This CDR3 spans 12 amino acids. The data originate from a study of shared clonotypes between healthy human individuals. There were only Caucasian adults among the donors, and all lived in Nashville, Tennessee. Sequencing used immunoSEQ multiplex PCR; TCRdb keeps in-frame clones, though not all of them. The sample carries 2,500,000 or so clones, roughly 93% recorded once. The receptor's source is a man between 18 and 29 years old in good health. Some clones in this sample may be carry-over from other donors' samples. V usage is TRBV9 and J usage is TRBJ2-2; unclear D gene. The sample consisted of naive CD4+ T cells from PBMCs. Described subset: CD45RA+ positively selected. This CDR3 is CASSLYTGELFF. The DNA of the CDR3 is TGTGCCAGCAGCTTATACACCGGGGAGCTGTTTTTT.